This passage covers 14 T cell receptor beta chains from one sample sequenced in a study of shared clonotypes between healthy human individuals. Measured with immunoSEQ multiplex PCR; TCRdb has only the in-frame clones, and not every one. The sample has some 200,000 clones; under 80% are singletons. Material: memory CD4+ T cells sorted from blood. Subset here: CD45RA-negative fraction. These receptors all stem from a man younger than 40 in good health.

V and J are TRBV9 and TRBJ2-7; 9 bases fit TRBD2. The J segment lost 3 bases and the V segment lost 3 bases, leaving 4 bases of the junction unmatched. Germline assignment: CDR1 SGDLS and CDR2 YYNGEE. The CDR3 loop spans 14 amino acids. CDR3 region: CASSAASGNYEQYF. The CDR3 nucleotides read TGTGCCAGCAGCGCGGCTAGCGGGAACTACGAGCAGTACTTC.

This clone has at least ten counts. The chain is built from TRBV7-9 and TRBJ2-7; 11 nucleotides align to TRBD1. Germline-derived CDR1 and CDR2 are SEHNR and FQNEAQ (reference sequence). The CDR3 spans 16 residues. The J segment lost 2 bases and the V segment lost 2 bases, leaving 5 bases of the junction unmatched. The CDR3 spells CASSLIRGQGAYEQYF. CDR3 in DNA: TGTGCCAGCAGCTTAATCCGGGGACAGGGGGCCTACGAGCAGTACTTC.

This clone appeared a few times. The chain uses TRBV7-7 and TRBJ2-1; TRBD2 agrees at 14 bases. The CDR3 contains 15 residues. The V gene's germline CDR1 is SSHAT and CDR2 FNYEAQ (reference sequence). The CDR3 here is CAYTWTSGRRDEQFF. DNA of the CDR3: TGTGCTTACACCTGGACTAGCGGGAGGAGGGATGAGCAGTTCTTC.

This clone was found a few times. The chain joins TRBV2 to TRBJ2-3; TRBD1 aligns across 7 bases. CDR3 length equals 19 residues. The junction had 21 bases not matched to a gene; V was cut back by 4 bases and J by 5 bases. The germline V gene has CDR1 SNHLY and CDR2 FYNNEI. In DNA, the CDR3 is TGTGCCAGCAGTGGGCTTGAGACAGGGCATATTGGAGGAGGAGATACGCAGTATTTT. It codes for CASSGLETGHIGGGDTQYF.

This sequence joins TRBV5-1 and TRBJ1-1; D is ambiguous. Germline CDR1 and CDR2: SGHRS and YFSETQ. Trimming shortened V by 0 bases and J by 1 base, and 10 bases separated the two germline ends. The CDR3 contains 15 residues. The chain's CDR3 is CASSLAGKSNTEAFF. The CDR3 nucleotides read TGCGCCAGCAGCTTGGCCGGTAAGTCGAACACTGAAGCTTTCTTT.

This clone showed up just a few times. The rearrangement joins TRBV14 to TRBJ2-3; either TRBD1 or TRBD2 may supply D (5 bases each). Germline V lookup: CDR1 SGHDN, CDR2 FVKESK. This CDR3 contains 17 residues. Trimming took 4 bases from V and 2 from J, leaving 19 bases between them. This chain's CDR3 is CASSLAGTSDFTDTQYF. As DNA, the CDR3 is TGTGCCAGCAGCCTTGCCGGGACGTCCGATTTCACAGATACGCAGTATTTT.

The J gene is TRBJ1-2, the V gene TRBV2, with TRBD1 matching 8 bases. This CDR3 is built from 14 residues. With V trimmed by 4 bases and J by 6 bases, 7 bases remained unmatched. Germline CDR1 reads SNHLY; CDR2 reads FYNNEI. The CDR3 nucleotides read TGTGCCAGCAGTGGTCCGACAGGGGCTGATGGCTACACCTTC. Translation gives CASSGPTGADGYTF.

The chain carries TRBV7-2 and TRBJ2-5; 9 bases are a match to TRBD1. CDR3 size: 16 residues. The V and J ends lost 1 base and 2 bases, in that order; junction bases with no gene match: 5. Germline CDR1 reads SGHTA; CDR2 reads FQGNSA. CDR3 residues: CASSLEAGQGQETQYF. CDR3 nucleotide sequence: TGTGCCAGCAGCTTAGAGGCGGGACAGGGTCAAGAGACCCAGTACTTC. The full variable domain, in which reference TRBV7-2 and TRBJ2-5 provide the parts outside the CDR3, is GAGVSQSPSNKVTEKGKDVELRCDPISGHTALYWYRQSLGQGLEFLIYFQGNSAPDKSGLPSDRFSAERTGGSVSTLTIQRTQQEDSAVYLCASSLEAGQGQETQYFGPGTRLLVL.

The CDR3 DNA reads as TGTGCTAGTGGTTTGGTACTTGGACATACTTCTGGAAACACCATATATTTT. Translated: CASGLVLGHTSGNTIYF. The chain links TRBV12-5 to TRBJ1-3, with D perhaps matching TRBD1 (5 bases). V was shortened by 0 bases and J by 1 base, with 13 bases between the two germline ends. The CDR3 is 17 residues long. Per germline, CDR1 LGHNT and CDR2 FRNRAP.

The V and J genes are TRBV7-3 and TRBJ2-1, with 9 bases matching TRBD2. The ends lost 5 bases at V and 9 bases at J; junction bases unmatched: 14. Germline CDR1 and CDR2: SGHTA and FQGTGA. This CDR3 is built from 16 residues. DNA for the CDR3: TGTGCCAGCAGCAGAATGGCGGGAGGGACTATTGGTGAGCAGTTCTTC. As protein: CASSRMAGGTIGEQFF.

This chain uses TRBV5-1 with TRBJ2-7, with TRBD2 identical over 7 bases. The CDR3 covers 13 residues. The ends lost 2 bases at V and 6 bases at J; junction bases unmatched: 5. CDR1 is SGHRS, CDR2 YFSETQ, per germline. The CDR3: CASSFAASGEQYF. The DNA of the CDR3 is TGCGCCAGCAGCTTTGCGGCTAGCGGCGAGCAGTACTTC.

This clone was counted between two and nine times. Other DNA sequences in the sample encode the same CDR3. The chain is built from TRBV9 and TRBJ2-4; D not certain. V was trimmed by 0 bases and J by 0 bases, leaving 10 bases between them. This CDR3 spans 16 amino acids. Germline V gene sequence: CDR1 SGDLS, CDR2 YYNGEE. The CDR3 DNA follows: TGTGCCAGCAGCGTAGGGCGGACCCTAGCCAAAAACATTCAGTACTTC. This gives the protein CASSVGRTLAKNIQYF.

The J gene is TRBJ2-5, the V gene TRBV7-6, with 11 bases matching TRBD1. The CDR3 covers 16 residues. CDR1 is SGHVS and CDR2 is FNYEAQ in the germline V gene. V dropped 0 bases and J dropped 14; count of bases not matched to a gene: 14. As DNA, the CDR3 is TGTGCCAGCAGCTTAGCTATCCCGGGACAGGGGGGTCCTTCTTACTTC. Encoded protein: CASSLAIPGQGGPSYF.

This chain links TRBV7-8 with TRBJ2-5; tentative D call: TRBD2 (5 bases). The CDR3 is made up of 14 amino acids. V was clipped by 0 bases and J by 4 bases, with 9 bases between them. CDR1 SGHVS and CDR2 FQNEAQ come from the germline V gene. CDR3 loop: CASSLAGRGETQYF. For the CDR3, the DNA is TGTGCCAGCAGCTTAGCAGGGAGAGGAGAGACCCAGTACTTC.